This T cell receptor beta chain was sequenced during a study of cytomegalovirus exposure and HLA in healthy donors. Turning to the study itself: From 170 million or so T cells, an earlier analysis saw 90 million to 130 million unique TCR beta sequences. General study points: Most of the TCR beta V segments (in an earlier analysis) were productive either about 87% or about 30% of the time. V- and J-gene trimming of TCR beta was linked (in a later analysis) to a missense DCLRE1C variant.

The CDR3 spans 14 residues. CDR1 is SGHTA and CDR2 is FQGTGA in the germline V gene. Trimming took 6 bases from V and 5 from J; bases not matched to a gene: 7. PCR amplification relied on 60 Vbeta primers (plus 13 Jbeta primers). Method: immunoSEQ multiplex PCR; TCRdb's copy keeps in-frame clones and lacks some. The repertoire includes approximately 160,000 clones, 68% of them detected once, and over 1.2% sits in the top ten. In regard to this clone: No antigen is known for it.

The TCR was taken from a man in his fifties or sixties in good health and CMV-seronegative. The sample consisted of PBMCs. The J gene is TRBJ1-1, the V gene TRBV7-3; 9 bases line up with TRBD1. The CDR3 nucleotides are TGTGCCAGCAGTTCGGGGACAGGGAGGACTGAAGCTTTCTTT. Amino acid sequence: CASSSGTGRTEAFF.